This is a list of T cell receptor beta chains from one sample in a study of OX40 agonist ivuxolimab in advanced cancers. Data came from immunoSEQ multiplex PCR; TCRdb stores just in-frame clones and leaves some out. The sample lists more than 100,000 clones, about nine tenths occurring once. Specimen: CD4+ or CD8+ T cells sorted from blood, collected in a trial of the OX40 agonist ivuxolimab. All receptors come from an adult with an advanced solid tumor such as melanoma, head and neck, liver or kidney cancer. Both conserved end residues are part of each CDR3. The order of the fields is V gene, J gene, D gene, clone size, CDR3 DNA, CDR3 protein. D genes are given only for firm matches. Size values are once, few and many counts, or a class for expanded clones, and some rows have none.

V: TRBV2
J: TRBJ2-2
D: NA
size: NA
DNA: TGTGCCAGCAGTGTGCGGGGGCCCACCGGGGAGCTGTTTTTT
CDR3: CASSVRGPTGELFF

V: TRBV9
J: TRBJ2-3
D: NA
size: NA
DNA: TGTGCCAGCACCAAGGACAGTCCGGATACGCAGTATTTT
CDR3: CASTKDSPDTQYF

V: TRBV4-1
J: TRBJ1-5
D: TRBD1
size: NA
DNA: TGCGCCAGCAGCCAAGAAGGACAGGGGATAGGTAGCAATCAGCCCCAGCATTTT
CDR3: CASSQEGQGIGSNQPQHF

V: TRBV11-2
J: TRBJ1-1
D: NA
size: NA
DNA: TGTGCCAGCAGCCCCGCGGGGGGGACCACTGAAGCTTTCTTT
CDR3: CASSPAGGTTEAFF

V: TRBV5-1
J: TRBJ2-7
D: NA
size: NA
DNA: TGCGCCAGCAGCTTGTCTGCCAGCCATGTCTACGAGCAGTACTTC
CDR3: CASSLSASHVYEQYF

V: TRBV7-9
J: TRBJ1-1
D: NA
size: NA
DNA: TGTGCCAGCAGCTTAGCAGCCGGGACCTCGGGAAAAATTGAAGCTTTCTTT
CDR3: CASSLAAGTSGKIEAFF

V: TRBV29-1
J: TRBJ1-2
D: NA
size: NA
DNA: TGCAGCGGGTACGTGAGGGACGGCTACACCTTC
CDR3: CSGYVRDGYTF

V: TRBV7-3
J: TRBJ2-2
D: NA
size: NA
DNA: TGTGCCAGCAGCTTAACTCCCCGCGGTCCCGGGGAGCTGTTTTTT
CDR3: CASSLTPRGPGELFF

V: TRBV6-1
J: TRBJ1-1
D: NA
size: NA
DNA: TGTGCCAGCAGTGAAGCTGGGGGGAGGTCTGAAGCTTTCTTT
CDR3: CASSEAGGRSEAFF

V: TRBV14
J: TRBJ2-7
D: NA
size: NA
DNA: TGTGCCAGCAGCCAAGAGGAAGCGGGTGGCTCCTACGAGCAGTACTTC
CDR3: CASSQEEAGGSYEQYF

V: TRBV4-2
J: TRBJ2-1
D: NA
size: NA
DNA: TGTGCCAGCAGCCGGTCGGGGGAGGCGGTCTACAATGAGCAGTTCTTC
CDR3: CASSRSGEAVYNEQFF

V: TRBV7-2
J: TRBJ2-7
D: NA
size: NA
DNA: TGTGCCAGCAGCTTTCGAGGGGGGGACTACGAGCAGTACTTC
CDR3: CASSFRGGDYEQYF

V: TRBV13
J: TRBJ2-7
D: TRBD1
size: NA
DNA: TGTGCCAGCAGCTTACGACAGGGGGCCTACGAGCAGTACTTC
CDR3: CASSLRQGAYEQYF

V: TRBV7-9
J: TRBJ2-7
D: TRBD2
size: NA
DNA: TGTGCCAGCAGCTCCCCGGGACTAGCGGGAGCACCCCTCTCCTACGAGCAGTACTTC
CDR3: CASSSPGLAGAPLSYEQYF

V: TRBV7-9
J: TRBJ1-4
D: NA
size: NA
DNA: TGTGCCAGCAGCCCGACGCCAGCAACTAATGAAAAACTGTTTTTT
CDR3: CASSPTPATNEKLFF

V: TRBV7-9
J: TRBJ1-4
D: NA
size: NA
DNA: TGTGCCAGCCTAGCACCTGCAACTAATGAAAAACTGTTTTTT
CDR3: CASLAPATNEKLFF

V: TRBV6-5
J: TRBJ2-7
D: TRBD1
size: NA
DNA: TGTGCCAGCAGTTACTCGGCAGGGGGTTCCTACGAGCAGTACTTC
CDR3: CASSYSAGGSYEQYF

V: TRBV11-2
J: TRBJ2-2
D: NA
size: NA
DNA: TGTGCCAGCAGAATAGAGGGCAACACCGGGGAGCTGTTTTTT
CDR3: CASRIEGNTGELFF

V: TRBV19
J: TRBJ1-2
D: TRBD1
size: NA
DNA: TGTGCCAGTAGTCCCGCCAGGGAGGGGGCTGGCTACACCTTC
CDR3: CASSPAREGAGYTF

V: TRBV9
J: TRBJ2-1
D: TRBD2
size: NA
DNA: TGTGCCAGCAGCCCCCGGACTAGCAGCGATGAGCAGTTCTTC
CDR3: CASSPRTSSDEQFF

V: TRBV20-1
J: TRBJ1-1
D: NA
size: NA
DNA: TGCAGTCCGGCCGTTAACACTGAAGCTTTCTTT
CDR3: CSPAVNTEAFF

V: TRBV18
J: TRBJ1-5
D: TRBD1
size: NA
DNA: TGTGCCAGCTCACCATCCGACAGGGGAGATCAGCCCCAGCATTTT
CDR3: CASSPSDRGDQPQHF

V: TRBV4-3
J: TRBJ2-1
D: TRBD2
size: NA
DNA: TGCGCCAGCAGCCAAGCTCCTATTACTAGCGGGGCCTACGATGAGCAGTTCTTC
CDR3: CASSQAPITSGAYDEQFF

V: TRBV29-1
J: TRBJ2-3
D: TRBD1
size: NA
DNA: TGCAGTGGAGTCCCAGGGGGATGGGATACGCAGTATTTT
CDR3: CSGVPGGWDTQYF

V: TRBV5-3
J: TRBJ2-2
D: TRBD1
size: NA
DNA: TGTGCCAGAAGCTTTAGGACAGGGATAGACACCGGGGAGCTGTTTTTT
CDR3: CARSFRTGIDTGELFF

V: TRBV2
J: TRBJ2-6
D: NA
size: NA
DNA: TGTGCCAGGGCCCGGGGTGGGCACTCTGGGGCCAACGTCCTGACTTTC
CDR3: CARARGGHSGANVLTF

V: TRBV6-6
J: TRBJ1-1
D: NA
size: NA
DNA: TGTGCCAGCAGTTTGACTGACCTCAGGCTTAACACTGAAGCTTTCTTT
CDR3: CASSLTDLRLNTEAFF

V: TRBV4-1
J: TRBJ2-3
D: NA
size: NA
DNA: TGCGCCAGCAGCCAAGTAGACCTAGTAAGCACAGATACGCAGTATTTT
CDR3: CASSQVDLVSTDTQYF

V: TRBV5-1
J: TRBJ2-5
D: NA
size: NA
DNA: TGCGCCAGCAGCTTTTTGGAGAAAGAGACCCAGTACTTC
CDR3: CASSFLEKETQYF

V: TRBV14
J: TRBJ2-2
D: NA
size: NA
DNA: TGTGCCAGCAGCCAAGAACAGGGTCGGGGGGAGCTGTTTTTT
CDR3: CASSQEQGRGELFF

V: TRBV7-9
J: TRBJ1-2
D: NA
size: NA
DNA: TGTGCCAGCAGCTTAGTGGCTAACCTCGGCTACACCTTC
CDR3: CASSLVANLGYTF

V: TRBV29-1
J: TRBJ2-2
D: NA
size: NA
DNA: TGCAGCGTTGGTACAGGGACATCGAACACCGGGGAGCTGTTTTTT
CDR3: CSVGTGTSNTGELFF

V: TRBV18
J: TRBJ1-1
D: TRBD1
size: once
DNA: TGTGCCAGCTCACCCATGACAGGGAAAGAGGGCGAAGCTTTCTTT
CDR3: CASSPMTGKEGEAFF

V: TRBV18
J: TRBJ1-1
D: TRBD1
size: once
DNA: TGTGCCAGCTCACCGGGACAGGGGGCGACTGAAGCTTTCTTT
CDR3: CASSPGQGATEAFF

V: TRBV19
J: TRBJ2-1
D: NA
size: NA
DNA: TGTGCCAGTAGTATACAGGACCCCTACAATGAGCAGTTCTTC
CDR3: CASSIQDPYNEQFF

V: TRBV6-6
J: TRBJ2-4
D: NA
size: NA
DNA: TGTGCCAGCAGTTACTCGGGGCAAAACATTCAGTACTTC
CDR3: CASSYSGQNIQYF

V: TRBV5-1
J: TRBJ2-2
D: TRBD1
size: NA
DNA: TGCGCCAGCAGCTTAGCCAATACAGGGGTCGGGAACACCGGGGAGCTGTTTTTT
CDR3: CASSLANTGVGNTGELFF

V: TRBV19
J: TRBJ1-2
D: NA
size: NA
DNA: TGTGCCAGTAGTATAGGCCCCGTGCCCTTGTTGACTGGCTACACCTTC
CDR3: CASSIGPVPLLTGYTF

V: TRBV6-5
J: TRBJ1-6
D: NA
size: NA
DNA: TGTGCCAGCAGGTACACCGTCACCCTCCACTTT
CDR3: CASRYTVTLHF

V: TRBV19
J: TRBJ2-3
D: TRBD1
size: NA
DNA: TGTGCCAGTACAGCACAGGGGGGTCGATCAGATACGCAGTATTTT
CDR3: CASTAQGGRSDTQYF

V: TRBV12-5
J: TRBJ2-5
D: NA
size: NA
DNA: TGTGCTAGTGGTTTGCCACAGGCGGCGGGAACCCCCCAAGAGACCCAGTACTTC
CDR3: CASGLPQAAGTPQETQYF

V: TRBV29-1
J: TRBJ1-4
D: NA
size: once
DNA: TGCAGCGCTGTGGACACCCATCCAGCAACTAATGAAAAACTGTTTTTT
CDR3: CSAVDTHPATNEKLFF

V: TRBV10-3
J: TRBJ2-2
D: TRBD2
size: NA
DNA: TGTGCCATCAGCGCCGGACTAGCGACGAACACCGGGGAGCTGTTTTTT
CDR3: CAISAGLATNTGELFF

V: TRBV28
J: TRBJ2-7
D: TRBD2
size: NA
DNA: TGTGCCAGCACCAGCTGGGGGGAGGGCTCCTACGAGCAGTACTTC
CDR3: CASTSWGEGSYEQYF

V: TRBV5-1
J: TRBJ2-3
D: NA
size: NA
DNA: TGCGCCAGCAGCTCCACAGGGAACACGCAGTATTTT
CDR3: CASSSTGNTQYF

V: TRBV29-1
J: TRBJ2-1
D: NA
size: NA
DNA: TGCAGCGTCGCCGGGACCCAGAAGATGAATGAGCAGTTCTTC
CDR3: CSVAGTQKMNEQFF

V: TRBV7-2
J: TRBJ2-1
D: TRBD2
size: NA
DNA: TGTGCCAGCAGCTTTAGTCTAGCGGGAGCCACTGAGCAGTTCTTC
CDR3: CASSFSLAGATEQFF

V: TRBV28
J: TRBJ2-7
D: NA
size: NA
DNA: TGTGCCAGCAGTTTAGTGGACACCGTCTACGAGCAGTACTTC
CDR3: CASSLVDTVYEQYF

V: TRBV29-1
J: TRBJ2-2
D: NA
size: NA
DNA: TGCAGCGTTGTACGGCAGAACACCGGGGAGCTGTTTTTT
CDR3: CSVVRQNTGELFF

V: TRBV19
J: TRBJ1-1
D: TRBD1
size: once
DNA: TGTGCCAGTAGTATGGGGCCAGGACGGACAGGTTACACTGAAGCTTTCTTT
CDR3: CASSMGPGRTGYTEAFF

V: TRBV19
J: TRBJ1-2
D: NA
size: few
DNA: TGTGCCAGTAGTATGAGGGCTAACTATGGCTACACCTTC
CDR3: CASSMRANYGYTF

V: TRBV6-4
J: TRBJ2-1
D: TRBD2
size: NA
DNA: TGTGCCAGTAGCGGGAGGGCCAGCAATGAGCAGTTCTTC
CDR3: CASSGRASNEQFF